This TCR beta chain emerged from a study of beta chain features in type 1 diabetes. Comments on this clone: Antigen unknown.

Isolated RNA was reverse transcribed in full, so expressed TCRB transcripts were sequenced. TCRdb keeps only in-frame clones here, not all; method: immunoSEQ multiplex PCR. The repertoire holds nearly 700,000 clones, with roughly an eighth as singletons. A sort by CD45RO/CCR7/CD25/CD127/CD95/CD27 yielded CD4+ naive, central memory, regulatory and stem cell-like memory cells. Whole-study findings and limits: Significant though moderate, a shortening of TCRB CDR3s appeared in all four CD4+ subsets of Type 1 diabetes patients.

The V gene's germline CDR1 is MNHNY and CDR2 SVGAGI (reference sequence). The CDR3 is 16 residues long. With 6 bases clipped from V and 2 bases from J, the junction kept 9 bases outside the gene matches. V is TRBV6-6 and J is TRBJ1-1, with 10 bases identical to TRBD1. The sample taken for sequencing was naive CD4+ T cells from blood. This clonotype was sampled from a man aged 18 to 30 with type 1 diabetes. The CDR3 DNA reads as TGTGCCAGCAGGACCGGGACAGGGGATCGAAACACTGAAGCTTTCTTT. It specifies CASRTGTGDRNTEAFF.